A single sample gave rise to the 2 T cell receptor beta chains below, sequenced in a study of cytomegalovirus exposure and HLA in healthy donors (dated by TCRdb to 2016 to 2017). Library generation was performed with the immunoSEQ multiplex PCR assay. For the multiplex PCR, a mixture combining 60 forward primers for TCR Vbeta segments and 13 reverse primers for TCR Jbeta segments was used. This is the immuneACCESS table as TCRdb keeps it, with only in-frame sequences that have V and J called. A part of the clones is gone; compared with another copy, unresolved V genes explain less than half, and the rest is unexplained. This sample holds 80,000 to 95,000 clones; about 74% were observed only once. Roughly 16% of the sample belongs to the ten largest clones. Material: PBMCs. The receptors originated from a woman aged 45-60 years in good health and CMV-seropositive.

The chain recombines TRBV30 with TRBJ2-1; 10 bases agree with TRBD1. Germline CDR1 GTSNPN, CDR2 SVGIG (reference sequence). Trimming removed 3 bases from V and 8 bases from J; junction bases left unmatched: 7. This CDR3 is 14 amino acids long. In DNA, the CDR3 is TGTGCCTGGAGCGGGACAGGGGTCGTGGATGAGCAGTTCTTC. It translates to CAWSGTGVVDEQFF.

This clone is a singleton in its sample. The chain has TRBV25-1 and TRBJ2-3; 9 bases are shared with TRBD2. This CDR3 spans 17 amino acids. Trimming at V came to 0 bases and at J to 6 bases, leaving 10 bases not matched to a gene. Germline V gene lookup returns CDR1 MGHDK and CDR2 SYGVNS. CDR3 DNA sequence: TGTGCCAGCAGTGAATATCCGGGGACTAGCCGGTACGATACGCAGTATTTT. The encoded protein is CASSEYPGTSRYDTQYF.